This record concerns one TCR beta chain sequence. Its antigen remains unidentified. This specimen belongs to a study of long-term antiretroviral therapy in people with HIV. Overall study results and limits: ART preceded a rise in diversity that nonetheless stayed lower than in transplant donor controls. Dominant in the repertoire at all time points were clones expanded before ART.

Every donor contributed at least one pre-ART and at least two post-ART PBMC samples. The germline gives CDR1 MNHEY, CDR2 SVGAGI. The V end lost 0 bases, the J end lost 0 bases, and 12 bases lay between the germline ends. This CDR3 is 16 amino acids long. Sequencing used immunoSEQ v3.0 at survey level. Sequencing had a target that covered about 40,000-50,000 T-cell genomes per sample. Some clones are missing from TCRdb's copy, which holds only in-frame ones; the method was immunoSEQ multiplex PCR. Among about 20,000 clones, over 80% were seen once, and the ten largest hold 7% to 9%. The sequences come from unsorted PBMCs, collected 1.2 years after starting antiretroviral therapy. This sequence originates from a woman aged 35 to 49 with HIV. The chain carries TRBV6-5 and TRBJ2-7; D not certain. The CDR3 nucleotides read TGTGCCAGCAGTTACTCGTCTGAAGCTAGCTCCTACGAGCAGTACTTC. Its translation is CASSYSSEASSYEQYF.